The 20 T cell receptor beta chains below come from one sample, sequenced in a study of T-cell reconstitution after alpha-beta-depleted transplantation in children. TCRbeta library construction was performed incorporating unique molecular identifiers. TCRdb passed the PCR reads through MiXCR, listing each CDR3 protein once. The sample holds 400,000 to 450,000 distinct CDR3 sequences, over 40% seen once. The sample was PBMCs, taken before TCRalphabeta/CD19-depleted stem cell transplant. These receptors were obtained from a girl aged 2 to 10 with aplastic anemia, due to receive a stem cell transplant.

This clonotype has a single count. The CDR3 coding sequence is TGCGCCAGCAGTAACGACAGGGGCTCCTACGAGCAGTACTTC. The encoded protein is CASSNDRGSYEQYF. V gene TRBV5-1 combines with J gene TRBJ2-7; 8 bases are a match to TRBD1. Germline V gene lookup returns CDR1 SGHRS and CDR2 YFSETQ. This CDR3 region has 14 residues. J gave up 0 bases and V 5 bases, and 4 bases lay outside the gene matches.

At least ten counts were recorded for this clonotype. This chain connects TRBV27 to TRBJ2-1; D gene ambiguous. Trimming removed 2 bases at V and 11 bases at J, with 10 bases between. CDR1 is MNHEY and CDR2 is SMNVEV in the germline V gene (reference sequence). CDR3 length: 12 residues. CDR3 sequence: CASSLGGLQQFF. Written as DNA, the CDR3 is TGTGCCAGCAGTTTAGGTGGGTTGCAGCAGTTCTTC.

The V call is TRBV6-1, the J call TRBJ2-3, with 8 nucleotides matching TRBD2. The CDR3 length is 17 residues. The V gene end was trimmed by 6 bases and the J gene end by 6 bases; junction bases not matched to a gene: 17. The germline V gene has CDR1 MNHNS and CDR2 SASEGT. The CDR3 DNA reads TGTGCCAGCAGCAGGAGAGGCTACTTAGCGGGGCTCGATACGCAGTATTTT. It specifies CASSRRGYLAGLDTQYF.

This sequence joins TRBV20-1 and TRBJ2-3; 9 positions agree with TRBD2. The CDR3 spans 11 residues. Germline V CDR1 and CDR2: DFQATT, SNEGSKA (reference sequence). J gave up 9 bases and V 5 bases, and 3 bases lay outside the gene matches. The CDR3 coding sequence is TGCAGTGCTTACAGCGGGAGGACGCAGTATTTT. It codes for CSAYSGRTQYF.

Regarding this clonotype: A read error may explain this, as a much larger clone is one base away. The V and J genes are TRBV11-2 and TRBJ2-7, with TRBD1 identical over 10 bases. The germline V gene encodes CDR1 SGHAT and CDR2 FQNNGV. The V and J ends lost 5 bases and 3 bases, in that order; junction bases with no gene match: 4. The CDR3 runs 14 residues. The CDR3 loop is CASSLGQGNYEQYF. Written as DNA, the CDR3 is TGTGCCAGCAGCCTGGGACAGGGGAACTACGAGCAGTACTTC.

The rearrangement uses TRBV29-1 and TRBJ2-6; TRBD1 might be the D (5 bases). The V end was cut by 6 bases, the J end by 0 bases, with 9 bases between. This CDR3 region has 14 residues. Germline CDR1 and CDR2: SQVTM and ANQGSEA. CDR3 protein: CSVDSSSGANVLTF. CDR3 DNA sequence: TGCAGCGTCGACAGTAGCTCTGGGGCCAACGTCCTGACTTTC.

The chain couples TRBV12-3 or TRBV12-4 to TRBJ2-5; weak D call: TRBD1 (5 bases). The length of the CDR3 is 12 residues. Trimming took 5 bases from V and 5 from J, leaving 9 bases between them. DNA of the CDR3: TGTGCCAGCAGTCCCAACAGGGAGACCCAGTACTTC. Translation gives CASSPNRETQYF.

This rearrangement joins TRBV5-1 to TRBJ2-7; 9 bases fit TRBD1. Germline CDR1 SGHRS, CDR2 YFSETQ. This CDR3 contains 14 residues. Losses at the gene ends were 4 bases for V and 4 bases for J; bases not matched to a gene: 6. In DNA form, the CDR3 reads TGCGCCAGCAGCCGGGACAGGGCCTTTTACGAGCAGTACTTC. This translates into CASSRDRAFYEQYF.

This chain uses TRBV7-2 with TRBJ2-3; 7 bases align to TRBD2. This CDR3 spans 16 amino acids. Per germline, CDR1 SGHTA and CDR2 FQGNSA. With 3 bases clipped from V and 5 bases from J, the junction kept 11 bases outside the gene matches. CDR3 amino acids: CASSFRSGAQGDTQYF. The CDR3 region has the DNA TGTGCCAGCAGCTTCAGAAGCGGGGCCCAGGGAGATACGCAGTATTTT.

The chain is built from TRBV19 and TRBJ1-5; D not certain. The CDR3 consists of 13 residues. With 3 bases removed from V and 4 bases from J, the gap between germline ends came to 7 bases. Germline V gene lookup returns CDR1 LNHDA and CDR2 SQIVND (reference sequence). The CDR3 sequence is CASSITGNQPQHF. CDR3 coding DNA: TGTGCCAGTAGTATCACCGGGAATCAGCCCCAGCATTTT.

The chain joins TRBV20-1 to TRBJ2-1; D is possibly TRBD2 (5 bases). The V end lost 3 bases, the J end lost 2 bases, and 17 bases lay between the germline ends. The V gene's germline CDR1 is DFQATT and CDR2 SNEGSKA (reference sequence). This CDR3 comprises 16 residues. The CDR3 loop reads CSASGARGPTYNEQFF. The CDR3 DNA reads as TGCAGTGCTAGTGGAGCGCGAGGGCCGACCTACAATGAGCAGTTCTTC.

The chain couples TRBV28 to TRBJ1-2; D is perhaps TRBD1 (6 bases). Trimming shortened V by 5 bases and J by 2 bases, and 15 bases separated the two germline ends. Germline assignment: CDR1 MDHEN and CDR2 SYDVKM. The CDR3 is made up of 15 amino acids. CDR3 protein: CASSEGGGPNYGYTF. Here the CDR3 DNA reads TGTGCCAGCAGTGAAGGGGGGGGGCCGAACTATGGCTACACCTTC.

This clonotype has just a few counts. In DNA form, the CDR3 reads TGCAGTGCCCCCCCGGGTGGGGGAGGGCCCTACAATGAGCAGTTCTTC. This codes for CSAPPGGGGPYNEQFF. V and J are TRBV20-1 and TRBJ2-1, with 7 bases fitting TRBD2. This CDR3 comprises 16 residues. The germline gives CDR1 DFQATT, CDR2 SNEGSKA (reference sequence). V shed 6 bases and J 2 bases; nucleotides not matched to a gene: 13.

V usage is TRBV27 and J usage is TRBJ1-1, with D tentatively TRBD1 (6 bases). The CDR3 covers 14 residues. The germline CDR1 and CDR2 sequences are MNHEY and SMNVEV (reference sequence). V was clipped by 5 bases and J by 6 bases, with 16 bases between them. CDR3 sequence: CASSLRGGSPEAFF. DNA for the CDR3: TGTGCCAGCAGTCTAAGGGGGGGGTCCCCTGAAGCTTTCTTT.

This clonotype was seen more than once but under ten times. The genes are TRBV6-5 and TRBJ2-7; TRBD2 agrees at 7 bases. This CDR3 is 16 amino acids long. The germline gives CDR1 MNHEY, CDR2 SVGAGI. The V segment lost 3 bases and the J segment 12 bases; nucleotides outside the gene matches: 20. CDR3 nucleotide sequence: TGTGCCAGCAGTTATGACTACCCGCGGACGGGAGGTCCTGTGTACTTC. Translating it yields CASSYDYPRTGGPVYF.

This clonotype was counted ten times or more. The CDR3 sequence: CASSLGGYLNEQFF. For the CDR3, the DNA is TGTGCCAGCAGTTTGGGGGGCTATCTGAATGAGCAGTTCTTC. The J gene is TRBJ2-1, the V gene TRBV28; D tentatively reads TRBD1 or TRBD2 (6 bases each). The CDR3 runs 14 residues. The V gene's germline CDR1 is MDHEN and CDR2 SYDVKM. The V and J ends lost 3 bases and 7 bases respectively, with 13 bases between them.

This clonotype was seen many times. This rearrangement joins TRBV12-3 or TRBV12-4 to TRBJ2-1; no firm D call. V lost 6 bases and J 4 bases, leaving 4 bases between the germline ends. The CDR3 has 11 amino acids. The chain's CDR3 is CASSGYNEQFF. The CDR3 region has the DNA TGTGCCAGCAGCGGGTACAATGAGCAGTTCTTC.

This clonotype was detected only a few times. This rearrangement joins TRBV5-8 to TRBJ2-3, with D hard to call. CDR1 and CDR2 (germline): SGHTS, YDEGEE. The V end was cut by 2 bases, the J end by 1 base, with 11 bases between. This CDR3 has 15 residues. The CDR3 nucleotides are TGTGCCAGCAGCTTATATACCGCGGGCACAGATACGCAGTATTTT. Its translation is CASSLYTAGTDTQYF.

A few counts support this clonotype. V usage is TRBV28 and J usage is TRBJ2-1; 14 positions agree with TRBD2. CDR3 length equals 18 residues. The V segment lost 4 bases and the J segment 4 bases; nucleotides outside the gene matches: 9. Germline V lookup: CDR1 MDHEN, CDR2 SYDVKM. The DNA of the CDR3 is TGTGCCAGCAGTTCACTTGGGACTAGCGGGAGAACTTACAATGAGCAGTTCTTC. Protein sequence: CASSSLGTSGRTYNEQFF.

This clonotype appeared many times. V usage is TRBV5-1 and J usage is TRBJ2-1; 8 bases fit TRBD2. Germline V lookup: CDR1 SGHRS, CDR2 YFSETQ. The CDR3 is made up of 14 amino acids. The ends lost 3 bases at V and 14 bases at J; junction bases unmatched: 13. The DNA for the CDR3 is TGCGCCAGCAGCTCACGGCAGCGGGAGAGTAGAAAGTTCTTC. Protein: CASSSRQRESRKFF.